The following is a T cell receptor beta chain sequence with its context. This record comes from a study of CXCR3-negative and CXCR3-positive naive CD8 T cells. TRB cDNA libraries were made by UMI-labeled 5' RACE. TCRdb reprocessed the 5' RACE reads and keeps a single row for each CDR3 protein, giving no DNA. The repertoire shows 100,000 to 150,000 distinct CDR3 sequences; the top ten hold 0.25% to 0.35%. Sequenced material: naive CXCR3- CD8+ T cells from blood. Indicated subset: CD45RO-CCR7+CD27+CD95- naive CD8+ T cells lacking CXCR3 (TNR3-). The receptor comes from a human donor in good health. Some clones in this sample may be carry-over from other donors' samples.

The CDR3 here is CASSKQGTSGRTSTDTQYF. This chain uses TRBV12-3 or TRBV12-4 with TRBJ2-3; the TRBD2 assignment by TCRdb is unverifiable without DNA. The CDR3 covers 19 residues.